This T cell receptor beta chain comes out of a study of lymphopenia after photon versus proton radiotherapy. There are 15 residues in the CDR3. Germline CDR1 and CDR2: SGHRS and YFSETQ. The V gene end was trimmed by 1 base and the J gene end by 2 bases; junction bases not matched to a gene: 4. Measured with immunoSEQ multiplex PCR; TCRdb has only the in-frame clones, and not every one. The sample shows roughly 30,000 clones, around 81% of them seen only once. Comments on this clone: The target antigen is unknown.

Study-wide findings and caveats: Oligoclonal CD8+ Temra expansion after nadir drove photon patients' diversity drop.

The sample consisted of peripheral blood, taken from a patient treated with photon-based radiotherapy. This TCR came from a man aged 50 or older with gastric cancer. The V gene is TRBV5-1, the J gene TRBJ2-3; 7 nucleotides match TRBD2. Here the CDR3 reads CASSLSGKSTDTQYF. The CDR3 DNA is TGCGCCAGCAGCTTGAGCGGGAAATCCACAGATACGCAGTATTTT.